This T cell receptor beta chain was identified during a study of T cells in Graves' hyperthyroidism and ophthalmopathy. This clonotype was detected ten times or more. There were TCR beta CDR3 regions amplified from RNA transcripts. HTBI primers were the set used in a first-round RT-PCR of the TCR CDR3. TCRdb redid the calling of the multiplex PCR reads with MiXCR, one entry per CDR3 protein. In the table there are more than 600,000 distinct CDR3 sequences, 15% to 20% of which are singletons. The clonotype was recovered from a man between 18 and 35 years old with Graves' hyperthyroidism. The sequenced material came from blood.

This CDR3 reads CASSLRGGGPPNEQFF. The CDR3 bases are TGTGCCAGCAGTTTACGGGGGGGAGGGCCACCCAATGAGCAGTTCTTC. The chain joins TRBV28 to TRBJ2-1; 8 bases match TRBD2. The CDR3 loop spans 16 amino acids. The V gene end was trimmed by 2 bases and the J gene end by 6 bases; junction bases not matched to a gene: 9. CDR1 and CDR2 (germline): MDHEN, SYDVKM.